This TCR beta chain was sequenced in a study of regulatory T cells in long-lasting Graves disease. Study background: Graves' patients, newly diagnosed, had taken antithyroid drugs under 3 months.

General study results and limits: TCR diversity was lower in persistent Graves' patients (versus newly diagnosed ones).

In building TCR beta libraries, iRepertoire HTBI primers were used together with Arm-PCR of CDR3 regions. TCRdb independently ran MiXCR on the multiplex PCR reads; one entry per CDR3 protein. This sample has some 200,000 distinct CDR3 sequences, with roughly 18% found just once. The sample holds many counts of this clonotype. The antigen remains unidentified. This CDR3 spans 14 amino acids. Germline lookup yields CDR1 SEHNR and CDR2 FQNEAQ (reference sequence). V lost 1 base, J lost 14 bases, and 12 bases stayed unmatched. Time point reported: newly diagnosed GD, antithyroid drugs for less than 3 months. Isolated PBMC RNA provided the starting material for the TCR library. Patients of an endocrinology department in Xi'an, China, were included. The same data also contributed to another study, on T cells in Graves' hyperthyroidism and ophthalmopathy.

This receptor was identified in a woman aged 30 to 39 with Graves disease. This chain connects TRBV7-9 to TRBJ2-3; TRBD2 aligns across 7 bases. Sequenced material: peripheral blood mononuclear cells (PBMCs), taken at new diagnosis, from a patient treated with antithyroid drugs. CDR3: CASSLGTTGGGRYF. In DNA, the CDR3 is TGTGCCAGCAGCTTAGGCACCACCGGCGGGGGTCGGTATTTT.